This T cell receptor beta chain was sequenced in a study of CD8+ T cells in alopecia areata. On the study more broadly: Treated patients were dosed with oral tofacitinib, taking 5 to 10 mg twice daily.

The CDR3 consists of 13 residues. Per the germline V gene, CDR1 is SGHAT and CDR2 is FQNNGV. Trimming removed 5 bases at V and 2 bases at J, with 9 bases between. PBMC-derived CD4+ and CD8+ T cells were sorted. Extracted RNA was reverse transcribed, and the resulting cDNA served as sequencing template. Data came from immunoSEQ multiplex PCR; TCRdb stores just in-frame clones and leaves some out. The repertoire includes 250,000 or so clones, roughly two thirds of them detected once, and more than 0.95% sits in the top ten. The chain joins TRBV11-2 to TRBJ2-5; no clear D gene. This clonotype was obtained from a human donor with alopecia areata. The material sequenced was CD4+ T cells sorted from blood, taken at week 0. DNA of the CDR3: TGTGCCAGCAGCAAGGGCTATCAAGAGACCCAGTACTTC. This sequence encodes CASSKGYQETQYF.